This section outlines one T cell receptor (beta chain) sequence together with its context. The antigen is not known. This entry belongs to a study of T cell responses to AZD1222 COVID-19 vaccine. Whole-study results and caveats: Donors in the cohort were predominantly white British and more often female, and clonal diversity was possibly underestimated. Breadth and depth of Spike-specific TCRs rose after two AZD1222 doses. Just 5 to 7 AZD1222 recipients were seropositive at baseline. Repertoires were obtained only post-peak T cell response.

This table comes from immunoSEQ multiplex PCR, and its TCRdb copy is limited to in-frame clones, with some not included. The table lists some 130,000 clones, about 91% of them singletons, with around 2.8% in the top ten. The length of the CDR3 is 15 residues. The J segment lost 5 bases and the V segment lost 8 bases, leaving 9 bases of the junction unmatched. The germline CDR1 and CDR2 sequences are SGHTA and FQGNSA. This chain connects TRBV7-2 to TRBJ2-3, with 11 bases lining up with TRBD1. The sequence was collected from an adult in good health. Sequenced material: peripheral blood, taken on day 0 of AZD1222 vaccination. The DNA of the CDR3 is TGTGCCAGCGCACCCCGGGGACAGGGGGTAGATACGCAGTATTTT. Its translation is CASAPRGQGVDTQYF.